This is a list of T cell receptor beta chains from one sample in a study of shared clonotypes between healthy human individuals. Clones were read by immunoSEQ multiplex PCR, and TCRdb kept only the in-frame ones, dropping some. The sample shows 1 million to 1.2 million clones, 77% of them seen only once. The sequencing input was memory CD4+ T cells from PBMCs. The receptors were sampled from a young man in good health. Some clones in this sample may be carry-over from other donors' samples. Each CDR3 is given with its conserved first and last residue. Size is stated for part of the rows, as once, few or many counts, or as a class when the clone is expanded.

size	J	V	CDR3
-	TRBJ2-2	TRBV7-7	CASSSRGLGTGELFF
-	TRBJ2-7	TRBV2	CASSPGLAGGHEQYF
-	TRBJ2-2	TRBV7-9	CASSHLPAGVTGELFF
-	TRBJ2-7	TRBV10-3	CAISAGQGIYEQYF
-	TRBJ2-2	TRBV15	CATSRALAGYTGELFF
-	TRBJ1-2	TRBV29-1	CSAAGDYRSNYGYTF
-	TRBJ1-5	TRBV7-8	CASSLASSNNQPQHF
few	TRBJ2-2	TRBV19	CASLGYSNTGELFF
-	TRBJ2-7	TRBV18	CASSPGATLYEQYF
-	TRBJ2-3	TRBV30	CATAEGAWTDTQYF
-	TRBJ1-3	TRBV18	CASSKTASGNTIYF
-	TRBJ1-2	TRBV9	CASSVGQGGSYGYTF
once	TRBJ2-5	TRBV4-1	CASSQDFPRTVETQYF
-	TRBJ1-5	TRBV7-2	CASSPGGGANQPQHF
-	TRBJ2-7	TRBV2	CASIGGLSYEQYF
few	TRBJ1-1	TRBV19	CASSPQRRGWAFF
-	TRBJ2-6	TRBV19	CASRGGRIYSGANVLTF
few	TRBJ2-2	TRBV27	CASGQGRWNTGELFF
-	TRBJ2-7	TRBV7-8	CASIFDLNSYEQYF
-	TRBJ2-1	TRBV7-9	CASSLARTGTGTYNEQFF